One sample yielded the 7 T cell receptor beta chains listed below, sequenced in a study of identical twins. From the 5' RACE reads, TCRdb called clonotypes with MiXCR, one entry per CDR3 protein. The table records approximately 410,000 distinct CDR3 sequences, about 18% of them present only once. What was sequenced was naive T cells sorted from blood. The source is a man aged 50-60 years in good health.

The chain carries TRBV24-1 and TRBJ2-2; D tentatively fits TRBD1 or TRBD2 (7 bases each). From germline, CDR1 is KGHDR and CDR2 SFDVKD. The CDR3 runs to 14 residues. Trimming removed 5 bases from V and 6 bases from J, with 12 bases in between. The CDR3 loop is CATSGEGAAGELFF. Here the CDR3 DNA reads TGTGCCACCAGTGGGGAGGGGGCGGCCGGGGAGCTGTTTTTT.

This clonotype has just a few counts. The CDR3, as DNA: TGCGCCAGCAGCTTGGTTACCGGGATTCGCGGCAAAAACATTCAGTACTTC. Protein product: CASSLVTGIRGKNIQYF. The chain is built from TRBV5-1 and TRBJ2-4, with a possible D match to TRBD2 (5 bases). Trimming took 0 bases from V and 3 from J, leaving 16 bases between them. The CDR3 has 17 amino acids. The germline V gene has CDR1 SGHRS and CDR2 YFSETQ.

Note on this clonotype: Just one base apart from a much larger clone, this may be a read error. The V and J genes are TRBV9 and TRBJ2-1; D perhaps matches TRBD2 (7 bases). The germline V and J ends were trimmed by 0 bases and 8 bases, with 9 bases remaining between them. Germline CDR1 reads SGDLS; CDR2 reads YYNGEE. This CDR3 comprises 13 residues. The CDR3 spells CASSVAGGHEQFF. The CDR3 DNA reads TGTGCCAGCAGCGTAGCGGGGGGCCATGAGCAGTTCTTC.

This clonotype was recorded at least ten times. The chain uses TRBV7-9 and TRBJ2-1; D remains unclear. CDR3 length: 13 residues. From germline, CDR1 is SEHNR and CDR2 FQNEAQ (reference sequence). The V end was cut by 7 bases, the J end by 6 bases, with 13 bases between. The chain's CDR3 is CASNPSPGNEQFF. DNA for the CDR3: TGTGCCAGCAATCCCAGTCCGGGCAATGAGCAGTTCTTC.

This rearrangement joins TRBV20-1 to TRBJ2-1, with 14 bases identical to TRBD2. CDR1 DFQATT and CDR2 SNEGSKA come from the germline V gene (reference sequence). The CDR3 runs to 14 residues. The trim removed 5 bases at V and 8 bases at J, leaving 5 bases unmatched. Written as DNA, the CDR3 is TGCAGTGCTCGGACTAGCGGGAGGACCCATGAGCAGTTCTTC. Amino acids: CSARTSGRTHEQFF.

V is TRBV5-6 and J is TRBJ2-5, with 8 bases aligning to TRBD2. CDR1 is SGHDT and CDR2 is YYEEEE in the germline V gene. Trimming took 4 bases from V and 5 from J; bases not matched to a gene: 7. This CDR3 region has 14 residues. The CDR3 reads CASSPPGLVETQYF. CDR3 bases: TGTGCCAGCAGCCCGCCGGGACTAGTGGAGACCCAGTACTTC.

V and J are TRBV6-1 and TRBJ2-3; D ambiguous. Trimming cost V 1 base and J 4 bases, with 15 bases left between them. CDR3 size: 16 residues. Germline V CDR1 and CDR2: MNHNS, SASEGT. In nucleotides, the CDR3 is TGTGCCAGCAGTGAAGTCTGGCTAATTGTGGCAGATACGCAGTATTTT. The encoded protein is CASSEVWLIVADTQYF.